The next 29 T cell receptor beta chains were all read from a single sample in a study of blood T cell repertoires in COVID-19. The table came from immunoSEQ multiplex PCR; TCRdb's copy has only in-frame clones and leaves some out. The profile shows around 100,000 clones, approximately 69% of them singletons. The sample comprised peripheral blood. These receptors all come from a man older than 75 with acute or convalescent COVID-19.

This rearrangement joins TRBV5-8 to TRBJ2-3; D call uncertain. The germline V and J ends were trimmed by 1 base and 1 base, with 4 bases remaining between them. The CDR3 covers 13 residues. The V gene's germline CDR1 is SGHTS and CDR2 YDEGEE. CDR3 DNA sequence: TGTGCCAGCAGCTTGCGGGGCACAGATACGCAGTATTTT. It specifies CASSLRGTDTQYF.

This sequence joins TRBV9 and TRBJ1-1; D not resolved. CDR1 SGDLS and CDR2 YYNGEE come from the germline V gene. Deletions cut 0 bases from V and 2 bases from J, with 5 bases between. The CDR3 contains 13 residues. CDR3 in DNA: TGTGCCAGCAGCGTAGCACTAAACACTGAAGCTTTCTTT. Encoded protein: CASSVALNTEAFF.

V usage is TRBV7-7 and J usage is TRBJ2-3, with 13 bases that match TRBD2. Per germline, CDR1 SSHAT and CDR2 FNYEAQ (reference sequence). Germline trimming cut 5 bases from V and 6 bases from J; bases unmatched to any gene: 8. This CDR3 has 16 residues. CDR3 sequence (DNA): TGTGCCAGCAGCCCCGGACTAGCGGGAGCACATGATACGCAGTATTTT. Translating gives CASSPGLAGAHDTQYF.

CDR3 amino acids: CAISGGGQPDYNYGYTF. Here the CDR3 DNA reads TGTGCCATCAGTGGAGGCGGACAGCCCGATTATAACTATGGCTACACCTTC. This chain uses TRBV10-3 with TRBJ1-2, with a tentative D call TRBD1 (6 bases). V lost 4 bases, J lost 1 base, and 19 bases lay in between. The germline V gene has CDR1 ENHRY and CDR2 SYGVKD. The CDR3 has 17 amino acids.

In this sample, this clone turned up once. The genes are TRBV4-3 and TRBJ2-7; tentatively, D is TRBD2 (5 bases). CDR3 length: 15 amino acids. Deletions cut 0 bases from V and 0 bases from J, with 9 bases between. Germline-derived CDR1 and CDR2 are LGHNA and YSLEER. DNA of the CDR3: TGCGCCAGCAGCCAAGACTTAGCGTACTCCTACGAGCAGTACTTC. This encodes CASSQDLAYSYEQYF.

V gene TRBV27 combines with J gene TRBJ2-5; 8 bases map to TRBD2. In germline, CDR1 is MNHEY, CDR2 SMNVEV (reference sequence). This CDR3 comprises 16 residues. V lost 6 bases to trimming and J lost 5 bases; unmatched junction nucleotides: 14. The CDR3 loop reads CASSQVPGLGGETQYF. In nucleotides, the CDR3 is TGTGCCAGCAGCCAAGTTCCGGGACTAGGAGGGGAGACCCAGTACTTC.

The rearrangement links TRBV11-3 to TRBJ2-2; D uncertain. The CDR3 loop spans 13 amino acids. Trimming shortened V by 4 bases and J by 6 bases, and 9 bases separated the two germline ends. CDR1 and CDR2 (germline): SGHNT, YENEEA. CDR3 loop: CASSSSGAGELFF. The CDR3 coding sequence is TGTGCCAGCAGCTCATCAGGCGCCGGGGAGCTGTTTTTT.

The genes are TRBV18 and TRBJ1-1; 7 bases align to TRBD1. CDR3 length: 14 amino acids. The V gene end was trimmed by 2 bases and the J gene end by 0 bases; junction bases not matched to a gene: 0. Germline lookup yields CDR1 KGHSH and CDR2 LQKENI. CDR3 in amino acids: CASSPGTVNTEAFF. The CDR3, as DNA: TGTGCCAGCTCACCAGGGACAGTGAACACTGAAGCTTTCTTT. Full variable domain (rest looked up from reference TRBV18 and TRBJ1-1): NAGVMQNPRHLVRRRGQEARLRCSPMKGHSHVYWYRQLPEEGLKFMVYLQKENIIDESGMPKERFSAEFPKEGPSILRIQQVVRGDSAAYFCASSPGTVNTEAFFGQGTRLTVV.

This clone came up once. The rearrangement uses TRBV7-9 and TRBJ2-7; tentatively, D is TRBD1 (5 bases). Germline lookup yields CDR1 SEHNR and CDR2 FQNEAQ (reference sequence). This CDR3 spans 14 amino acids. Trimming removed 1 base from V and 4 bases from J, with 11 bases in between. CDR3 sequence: CASSLGQGWYEQYF. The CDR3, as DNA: TGTGCCAGCAGCTTAGGGCAGGGCTGGTACGAGCAGTACTTC. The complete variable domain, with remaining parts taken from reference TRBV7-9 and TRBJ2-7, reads DTGVSQNPRHKITKRGQNVTFRCDPISEHNRLYWYRQTLGQGPEFLTYFQNEAQLEKSRLLSDRFSAERPKGSFSTLEIQRTEQGDSAMYLCASSLGQGWYEQYFGPGTRLTVT.

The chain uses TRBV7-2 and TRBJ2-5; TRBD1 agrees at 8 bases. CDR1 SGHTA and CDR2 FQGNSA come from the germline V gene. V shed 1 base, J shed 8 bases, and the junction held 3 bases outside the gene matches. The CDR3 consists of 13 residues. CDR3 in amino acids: CASSLGQGFTQYF. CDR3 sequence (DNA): TGTGCCAGCAGCTTAGGACAGGGGTTCACCCAGTACTTC. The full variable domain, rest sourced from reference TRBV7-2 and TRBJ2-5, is GAGVSQSPSNKVTEKGKDVELRCDPISGHTALYWYRQSLGQGLEFLIYFQGNSAPDKSGLPSDRFSAERTGGSVSTLTIQRTQQEDSAVYLCASSLGQGFTQYFGPGTRLLVL.

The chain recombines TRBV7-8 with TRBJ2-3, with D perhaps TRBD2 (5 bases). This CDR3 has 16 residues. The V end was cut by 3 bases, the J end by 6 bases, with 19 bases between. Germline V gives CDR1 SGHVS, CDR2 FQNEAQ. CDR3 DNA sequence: TGTGCCAGCAGCTTCCCCGTTCCATCTAGGACTGATACGCAGTATTTT. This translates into CASSFPVPSRTDTQYF.

The CDR3 sequence: CASSPGTEGGYGYTF. In DNA, the CDR3 is TGTGCCAGCAGCCCCGGGACGGAGGGCGGCTATGGCTACACCTTC. The V gene is TRBV5-4, the J gene TRBJ1-2; TRBD1 is a possible D gene (5 bases). Trimming took 4 bases from V and 4 from J, leaving 17 bases between them. Per the germline V gene, CDR1 is SGHNT and CDR2 is YYREEE (reference sequence). This CDR3 is 15 amino acids long.

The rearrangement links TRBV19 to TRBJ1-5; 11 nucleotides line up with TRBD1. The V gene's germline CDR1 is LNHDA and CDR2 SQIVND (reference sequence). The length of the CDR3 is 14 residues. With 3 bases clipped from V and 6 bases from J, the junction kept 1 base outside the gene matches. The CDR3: CASSMGQGVQPQHF. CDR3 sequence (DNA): TGTGCCAGTAGTATGGGACAGGGGGTTCAGCCCCAGCATTTT. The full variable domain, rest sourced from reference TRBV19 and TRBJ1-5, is DGGITQSPKYLFRKEGQNVTLSCEQNLNHDAMYWYRQDPGQGLRLIYYSQIVNDFQKGDIAEGYSVSREKKESFPLTVTSAQKNPTAFYLCASSMGQGVQPQHFGDGTRLSIL.

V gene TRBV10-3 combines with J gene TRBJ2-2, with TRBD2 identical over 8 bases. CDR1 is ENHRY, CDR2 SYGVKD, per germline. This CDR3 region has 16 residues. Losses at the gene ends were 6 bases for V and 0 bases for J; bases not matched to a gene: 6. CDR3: CAIRGTSGANTGELFF. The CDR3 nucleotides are TGTGCCATCAGAGGTACTAGCGGTGCGAACACCGGGGAGCTGTTTTTT.

The CDR3 is CASSASGTGSGEQYF. The CDR3 region has the DNA TGTGCCAGCAGCGCATCCGGGACAGGGTCGGGAGAGCAGTACTTC. The chain couples TRBV9 to TRBJ2-7; TRBD1 agrees at 9 bases. CDR1 and CDR2 from the germline V gene are SGDLS and YYNGEE. The CDR3 totals 15 residues. The V and J ends lost 3 bases and 7 bases, in that order; junction bases with no gene match: 11.

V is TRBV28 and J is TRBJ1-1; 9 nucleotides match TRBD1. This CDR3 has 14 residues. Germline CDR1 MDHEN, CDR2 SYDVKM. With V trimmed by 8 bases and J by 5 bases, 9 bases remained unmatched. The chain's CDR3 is CASGETGGGTEAFF. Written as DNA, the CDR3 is TGTGCCAGCGGGGAGACAGGGGGAGGGACTGAAGCTTTCTTT.

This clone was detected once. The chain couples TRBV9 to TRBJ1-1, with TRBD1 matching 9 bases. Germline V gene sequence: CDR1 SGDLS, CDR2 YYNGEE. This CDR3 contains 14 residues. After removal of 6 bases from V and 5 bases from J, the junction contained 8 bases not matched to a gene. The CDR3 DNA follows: TGTGCCAGCAACGAACAGGGGGCAGGAACTGAAGCTTTCTTT. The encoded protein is CASNEQGAGTEAFF.

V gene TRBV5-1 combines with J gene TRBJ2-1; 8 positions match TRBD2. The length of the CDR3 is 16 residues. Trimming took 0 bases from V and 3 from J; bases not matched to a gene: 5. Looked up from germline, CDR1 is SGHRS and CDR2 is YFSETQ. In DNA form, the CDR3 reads TGCGCCAGCAGCTTGGAGGTAGCGGGGTTCTACAATGAGCAGTTCTTC. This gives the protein CASSLEVAGFYNEQFF.

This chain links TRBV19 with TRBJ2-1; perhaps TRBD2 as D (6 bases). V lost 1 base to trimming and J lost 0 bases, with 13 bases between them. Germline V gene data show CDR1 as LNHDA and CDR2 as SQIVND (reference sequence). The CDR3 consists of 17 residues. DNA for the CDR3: TGTGCCAGTAGTATAGGGGTGGGGGGACTCTCCTACAATGAGCAGTTCTTC. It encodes CASSIGVGGLSYNEQFF. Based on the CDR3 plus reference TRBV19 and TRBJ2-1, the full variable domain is DGGITQSPKYLFRKEGQNVTLSCEQNLNHDAMYWYRQDPGQGLRLIYYSQIVNDFQKGDIAEGYSVSREKKESFPLTVTSAQKNPTAFYLCASSIGVGGLSYNEQFFGPGTRLTVL.

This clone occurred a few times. The CDR3 loop is CASSLSSGKNTGELFF. The CDR3 region has the DNA TGTGCCAGCAGCTTATCTAGCGGGAAGAACACCGGGGAGCTGTTTTTT. The rearrangement links TRBV11-3 to TRBJ2-2; 9 nucleotides line up with TRBD2. CDR3 size: 16 residues. With 2 bases clipped from V and 1 base from J, the junction kept 2 bases outside the gene matches. Germline-derived CDR1 and CDR2 are SGHNT and YENEEA.

The CDR3 coding sequence is TGTGCCAGCAGCTTGACTAGGGGTGGGTACAATGAGCAGTTCTTC. It codes for CASSLTRGGYNEQFF. This chain uses TRBV7-2 with TRBJ2-1; tentative D call: TRBD2 (6 bases). Germline V CDR1 and CDR2: SGHTA, FQGNSA. This CDR3 has 15 residues. The germline V and J ends were trimmed by 3 bases and 4 bases, with 13 bases remaining between them.

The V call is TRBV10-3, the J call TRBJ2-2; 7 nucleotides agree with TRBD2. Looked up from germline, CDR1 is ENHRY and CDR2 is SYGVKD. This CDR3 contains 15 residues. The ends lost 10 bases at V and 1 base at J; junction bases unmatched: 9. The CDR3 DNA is TGTGCCACCGGTGGGGCTAGCGGGAACACCGGGGAGCTGTTTTTT. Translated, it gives CATGGASGNTGELFF.

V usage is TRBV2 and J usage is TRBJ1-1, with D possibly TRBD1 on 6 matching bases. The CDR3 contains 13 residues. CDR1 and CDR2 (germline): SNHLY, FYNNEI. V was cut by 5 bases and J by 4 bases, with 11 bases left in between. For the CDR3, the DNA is TGTGCCAGCAGTCAGCTAGGGGGCACTGAAGCTTTCTTT. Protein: CASSQLGGTEAFF. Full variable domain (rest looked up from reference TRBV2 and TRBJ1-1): EPEVTQTPSHQVTQMGQEVILRCVPISNHLYFYWYRQILGQKVEFLVSFYNNEISEKSEIFDDQFSVERPDGSNFTLKIRSTKLEDSAMYFCASSQLGGTEAFFGQGTRLTVV.

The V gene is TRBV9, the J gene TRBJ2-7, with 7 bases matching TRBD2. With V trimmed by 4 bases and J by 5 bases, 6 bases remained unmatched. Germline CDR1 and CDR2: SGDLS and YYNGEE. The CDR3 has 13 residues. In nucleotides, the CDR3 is TGTGCCAGCAGCCTATGGGGAGGGGACGAGCAGTACTTC. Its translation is CASSLWGGDEQYF.

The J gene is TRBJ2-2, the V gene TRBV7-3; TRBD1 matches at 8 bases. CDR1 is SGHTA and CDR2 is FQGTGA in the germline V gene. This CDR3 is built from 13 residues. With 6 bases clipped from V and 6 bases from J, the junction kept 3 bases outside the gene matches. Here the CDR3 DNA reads TGTGCCAGCAGTAGGGACAGGTCCGGGGAGCTGTTTTTT. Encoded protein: CASSRDRSGELFF.

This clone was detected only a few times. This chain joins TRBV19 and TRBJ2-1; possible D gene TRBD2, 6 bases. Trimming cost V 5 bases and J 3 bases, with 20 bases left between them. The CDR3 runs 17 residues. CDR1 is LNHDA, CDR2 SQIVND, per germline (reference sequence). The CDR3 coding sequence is TGTGCCAGTAGTGGGGGTTGGGCGGGACCTAACTACAATGAGCAGTTCTTC. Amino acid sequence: CASSGGWAGPNYNEQFF.

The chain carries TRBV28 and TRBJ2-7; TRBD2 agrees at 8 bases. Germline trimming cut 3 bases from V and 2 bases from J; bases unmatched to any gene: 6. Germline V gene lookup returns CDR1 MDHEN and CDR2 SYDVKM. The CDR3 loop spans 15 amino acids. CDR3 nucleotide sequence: TGTGCCAGCAGTTTCGCGGGACTAGGTCCCTACGAGCAGTACTTC. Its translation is CASSFAGLGPYEQYF.

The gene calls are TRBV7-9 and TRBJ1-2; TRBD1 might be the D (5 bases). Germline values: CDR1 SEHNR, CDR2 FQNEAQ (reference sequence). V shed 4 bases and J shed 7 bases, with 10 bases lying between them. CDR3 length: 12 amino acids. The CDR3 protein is CASSSLTGGYTF. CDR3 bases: TGTGCCAGCAGCTCCCTTACAGGTGGCTACACCTTC.

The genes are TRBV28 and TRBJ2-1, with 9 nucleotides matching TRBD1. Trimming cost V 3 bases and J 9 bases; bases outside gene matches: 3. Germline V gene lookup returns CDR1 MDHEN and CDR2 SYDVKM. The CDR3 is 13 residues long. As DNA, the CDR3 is TGTGCCAGCAGTTTCCCGGGACAGGGTGAGCAGTTCTTC. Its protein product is CASSFPGQGEQFF.